Following are 4 T cell receptor beta chains from one sample sequenced in a study of tumor-infiltrating lymphocytes in oesophageal squamous cell carcinoma. TCRdb itself ran the PCR reads through MiXCR, one entry per CDR3 protein. The data show roughly 14,000 distinct CDR3 sequences, approximately 50% seen once. The sequenced sample was esophageal tumor tissue. These receptors all come from a male donor with esophageal squamous cell carcinoma.

The chain uses TRBV11-1 and TRBJ2-2; weak D call: TRBD1 (5 bases). CDR3 length: 15 residues. Per germline, CDR1 SGHAT and CDR2 FQDESV (reference sequence). V was pared by 3 bases and J by 4 bases, with 12 bases between. CDR3 sequence: CASSFPQGTTGELFF. The CDR3 DNA is TGTGCCAGCAGCTTCCCGCAGGGTACCACCGGGGAGCTGTTTTTT.

In this sample, this clonotype turned up many times. V usage is TRBV12-3 or TRBV12-4 and J usage is TRBJ2-7; 10 bases map to TRBD2. The CDR3 consists of 15 residues. With 6 bases clipped from V and 7 bases from J, the junction kept 12 bases outside the gene matches. CDR3 region: CASSSQLAGVGEQYF. The CDR3, as DNA: TGTGCCAGCAGCTCTCAGCTAGCGGGAGTGGGTGAGCAGTACTTC.

V gene TRBV7-2 combines with J gene TRBJ1-4; 7 bases agree with TRBD1. The germline V gene has CDR1 SGHTA and CDR2 FQGNSA. This CDR3 region has 17 residues. V shed 5 bases and J 0 bases; nucleotides not matched to a gene: 9. Written as DNA, the CDR3 is TGTGCCAGCAGCCCAATGACAGGGCTTACAACTAATGAAAAACTGTTTTTT. This codes for CASSPMTGLTTNEKLFF. The complete variable domain, with remaining parts taken from reference TRBV7-2 and TRBJ1-4, reads GAGVSQSPSNKVTEKGKDVELRCDPISGHTALYWYRQSLGQGLEFLIYFQGNSAPDKSGLPSDRFSAERTGGSVSTLTIQRTQQEDSAVYLCASSPMTGLTTNEKLFFGSGTQLSVL.

About this clonotype itself: This likely comes from a read error, as the CDR3 has no conserved phenylalanine or tryptophan at its end. This chain links TRBV28 with TRBJ2-1, with 8 bases lining up with TRBD2. Near its end, the DNA agrees better with TRBJ2-7, so the J call may be wrong. CDR3 length: 15 residues. CDR1 MDHEN and CDR2 SYDVKM come from the germline V gene. CDR3 in DNA: TGTGCCAGCAGTTTCTCGGGGGGGCCTTACCCGGAGCAGTACTTG. Encoded protein: CASSFSGGPYPEQYL.